Below are 4 T cell receptor beta chains sequenced from a single sample in a study of blood T cell repertoires in COVID-19. Assay: immunoSEQ multiplex PCR; the TCRdb copy retains only in-frame clones and omits some. The sample consists of roughly 140,000 clones, 80% to 90% of them appearing once. The sample taken for sequencing was peripheral blood. Receptor source: a woman aged 40 to 50 with acute or convalescent COVID-19.

The chain's CDR3 is CATSRDLEKLFF. The DNA of the CDR3 is TGTGCCACCAGCAGAGATCTTGAAAAACTGTTTTTT. This chain uses TRBV15 with TRBJ1-4, with no clear D. CDR1 and CDR2 from the germline V gene are LNHNV and YYDKDF (reference sequence). The CDR3 runs 12 residues. The germline V and J ends were trimmed by 0 bases and 7 bases, with 3 bases remaining between them.

V usage is TRBV7-2 and J usage is TRBJ2-3; 7 bases map to TRBD2. The CDR3 is 14 residues long. V was pared by 5 bases and J by 7 bases, with 9 bases of the junction left unmatched. Germline values: CDR1 SGHTA, CDR2 FQGNSA. The CDR3 loop reads CASSPGGSGNTQYF. CDR3 coding DNA: TGTGCCAGCAGCCCCGGCGGGAGTGGAAATACGCAGTATTTT.

V usage is TRBV7-3 and J usage is TRBJ1-1; TRBD1 agrees at 8 bases. V trimming: 5 bases; J trimming: 0 bases; junction bases outside the gene matches: 5. Germline V CDR1 and CDR2: SGHTA, FQGTGA. The CDR3 runs 15 residues. This CDR3 reads CASSHGQGLNTEAFF. In nucleotides, the CDR3 is TGTGCCAGCAGCCACGGACAGGGCCTGAACACTGAAGCTTTCTTT.

The V gene is TRBV9, the J gene TRBJ2-2, with D uncertain. The CDR3 has 14 amino acids. Germline CDR1 reads SGDLS; CDR2 reads YYNGEE. Trimming cost V 0 bases and J 4 bases, with 7 bases left between them. The CDR3 is CASSVGPGTGELFF. In DNA form, the CDR3 reads TGTGCCAGCAGCGTAGGACCGGGCACCGGGGAGCTGTTTTTT.